This note documents a single TCR beta chain sequence. Which antigen it targets is not known. Per-base qualities were not stored, and no clone one base away is much larger. The immunoSEQ Assay, a bias-controlled multiplex PCR, was used to amplify TCRbeta CDR3 regions from genomic DNA. On the study's bioinformatics: The number of nucleated cells in each sample was estimated by amplification of reference gene primers within the assay. To quantify the absolute abundance of each unique TCRbeta CDR3 rearrangement, sequence reads were collapsed and filtered. Productive Simpson clonality was computed per sample as the square root of Simpson's diversity index over productive rearrangements. This immuneACCESS table, as held by TCRdb, lists in-frame sequences with V and J called but not all clones. Of the missing ones, under half trace to an unresolved V gene in checked studies; the others have no known cause. The D gene and trimming were derived from the DNA, and the V and J assignments and clone size from that table. This sample gives just under 100,000 clones in total; 86% of them show up just once. The leading ten clones occupy roughly 13% of the sample.

Each collaborating institution followed its own protocols to collect whole blood in K2EDTA tubes. For TCRbeta analysis, collaborators shipped samples in one of three forms: frozen whole blood, isolated PBMCs, or DNA extracted from either of those sample types. The sample originates from a study of blood T cell repertoires in COVID-19 (dated by TCRdb to 2020 to 2022). Turning to the overall study: The collaborator samples originated in the United States, Italy and Spain and spanned the acute and convalescent phases of COVID-19. The prospective study material was composed of cDNA or gDNA derived from T cells, B-cell-depleted T cells, or PBMCs. Subjects who had been exposed to COVID-19, were actively infected with it, or had recovered from it provided the deeply sampled blood TCRbeta repertoires that made up the dataset. The repertoires were released in a freely available public database meant as a resource for research on the immune response to SARS-CoV-2. The samples were drawn from the first 160 participants of the ongoing ImmuneRACE study and from 950 to 1,500 subjects provided by 6 global collaborators. Sample metadata almost always included a de-identified subject ID, COVID-19 status, age in years and sex. HLA class I and class II types, where available, came from metadata supplied by the sample provider rather than from assay-based typing.

Study-wide conclusions, independent of this receptor: How much clinical and demographic metadata was included differed by source and by participant, and the metadata was provided uncurated.

The CDR3 goes from the cysteine to the phenylalanine over 14 residues. The read is trimmed to its CDR3 DNA, 42 bases read in frame from base 1. As encoded in the germline V gene, CDR1 is SGHNT while CDR2 is YENEEA. From V the trimming removes 5 bases and from J it removes 7 bases, while the gene matches leave 7 bases of the junction unaccounted for. The sequenced sample was peripheral blood. The chain joins TRBV11-3 to TRBJ2-3; 9 middle bases align to TRBD1. The sequence derives from a woman aged 55 to 70 in a cohort sampled during active or convalescent COVID-19. The DNA reads TGTGCCAGCAGCCCAAGGGACAGGGAAAATACGCAGTATTTT. Its coded protein is CASSPRDRENTQYF.